The 17 T cell receptor beta chains below all came from one sample that was sequenced in a study of response to subunit inactivated influenza vaccine. TCRdb re-analysed the RT-PCR reads in MiXCR, keeping a single row per CDR3 protein. The sample has around 500,000 distinct CDR3 sequences; about 10% are singletons. This specimen consisted of PBMCs from blood, obtained 40 to 50 days after vaccination. All receptors come from a man aged 50-59 years who received an inactivated influenza vaccine.

This clonotype was picked up a small number of times. The rearrangement uses TRBV5-1 and TRBJ2-7; 7 bases map to TRBD1. The CDR3 spans 14 residues. The germline V gene encodes CDR1 SGHRS and CDR2 YFSETQ. V shed 2 bases and J 0 bases; nucleotides not matched to a gene: 2. Here the CDR3 reads CASSLQGISYEQYF. CDR3 bases: TGCGCCAGCAGCTTACAGGGGATCTCCTACGAGCAGTACTTC.

This clonotype was counted at least ten times. The chain carries TRBV20-1 and TRBJ1-1; D remains ambiguous. This CDR3 contains 11 residues. Germline V gives CDR1 DFQATT, CDR2 SNEGSKA (reference sequence). V lost 1 base, J lost 11 bases, and 11 bases lay in between. CDR3 sequence: CSARAGRNAFF. In nucleotides, the CDR3 is TGCAGTGCTAGAGCCGGGAGGAACGCTTTCTTT.

The V gene is TRBV7-9, the J gene TRBJ1-4; maybe TRBD1 (5 bases). Germline CDR1 reads SEHNR; CDR2 reads FQNEAQ (reference sequence). The CDR3 runs 15 residues. V was cut by 5 bases and J by 6 bases, with 16 bases left in between. CDR3 amino acids: CASSRDSRRDEKLFF. The DNA of the CDR3 is TGTGCCAGCAGCCGGGACTCAAGAAGGGATGAAAAACTGTTTTTT.

V is TRBV12-3 or TRBV12-4 and J is TRBJ2-7; D is possibly TRBD2 (7 bases). The V end was cut by 1 base, the J end by 3 bases, with 19 bases between. The CDR3 runs to 17 residues. CDR3 bases: TGTGCCAGCAGTTTAGGATGGGGGGGCCAGACAGACTACGAGCAGTACTTC. It is translated as CASSLGWGGQTDYEQYF.

This clonotype has a handful of counts. This rearrangement joins TRBV6-2 or TRBV6-3 to TRBJ2-1; D may be TRBD1 (5 bases). Looked up from germline, CDR1 is MNHEY and CDR2 is SVGEGT. The CDR3 is 14 residues long. V lost 6 bases and J 4 bases, leaving 13 bases between the germline ends. This CDR3 is CASSRPQGYNEQFF. As DNA, the CDR3 is TGTGCCAGCAGCAGACCTCAGGGTTACAATGAGCAGTTCTTC.

This rearrangement joins TRBV5-1 to TRBJ2-7; the D call may be TRBD1 or TRBD2 (5 bases each). The germline V gene has CDR1 SGHRS and CDR2 YFSETQ. This CDR3 contains 15 residues. V shed 4 bases and J shed 2 bases, with 16 bases lying between them. CDR3 coding DNA: TGCGCCAGCAGCACCGAGGGACCCTCCACCTACGAGCAGTACTTC. Protein: CASSTEGPSTYEQYF.

The V and J genes are TRBV27 and TRBJ2-6; D is uncertain. The CDR3 consists of 16 residues. Germline-derived CDR1 and CDR2 are MNHEY and SMNVEV (reference sequence). Trimming took off 4 bases at V and 0 bases at J, with 10 bases between the two ends. CDR3 bases: TGTGCCAGCAGTTCCCTAAGGAGCTCTGGGGCCAACGTCCTGACTTTC. Protein sequence: CASSSLRSSGANVLTF.

The J gene is TRBJ2-7, the V gene TRBV7-2, with D possibly matching TRBD2 (5 bases). The V gene lost 5 bases and the J gene lost 2 bases, with 16 bases spanning the gap. This CDR3 has 15 amino acids. CDR1 is SGHTA, CDR2 FQGNSA, per germline. CDR3 protein: CASSRDPIFTYEQYF. CDR3 coding DNA: TGTGCCAGCAGCCGGGATCCAATTTTCACCTACGAGCAGTACTTC.

This clonotype has a count of ten or more. The chain links TRBV7-3 to TRBJ2-2; D is unresolved. Deletions cut 2 bases from V and 5 bases from J, with 6 bases between. CDR1 and CDR2 from the germline V gene are SGHTA and FQGTGA. This CDR3 comprises 13 residues. The CDR3 DNA is TGTGCCAGCAGCTTACAAGGGACCGGGGAGCTGTTTTTT. Amino acids: CASSLQGTGELFF.

This clonotype was observed many times. The chain recombines TRBV5-1 with TRBJ2-3; TRBD2 is a possible D gene (6 bases). The CDR3 contains 14 residues. CDR1 and CDR2 from the germline V gene are SGHRS and YFSETQ. With 6 bases removed from V and 5 bases from J, the gap between germline ends came to 16 bases. The CDR3 coding sequence is TGCGCCAGCACCACCGGGGGAGGAAGAGATACGCAGTATTTT. Amino acid sequence: CASTTGGGRDTQYF.

The V and J genes are TRBV4-3 and TRBJ2-7, with 9 bases that match TRBD1. The length of the CDR3 is 16 residues. CDR1 is LGHNA, CDR2 YSLEER, per germline. The J segment lost 2 bases and the V segment lost 0 bases, leaving 5 bases of the junction unmatched. CDR3 amino acids: CASSQDLGQGAYEQYF. The DNA of the CDR3 is TGCGCCAGCAGCCAAGATCTGGGACAGGGAGCCTACGAGCAGTACTTC.

The chain couples TRBV5-1 to TRBJ1-2, with TRBD1 matching 8 bases. Looked up from germline, CDR1 is SGHRS and CDR2 is YFSETQ. Unmatched junction bases numbered 2, after V lost 1 base and J lost 0 bases. The CDR3 totals 15 residues. In DNA form, the CDR3 reads TGCGCCAGCAGCTTGATACAGGGGGCTAACTATGGCTACACCTTC. Translation: CASSLIQGANYGYTF.

This clonotype was seen many times. V usage is TRBV5-1 and J usage is TRBJ2-1; D is unresolved. V dropped 1 base and J dropped 5 bases, with 1 base sitting between them. Germline assignment: CDR1 SGHRS and CDR2 YFSETQ. CDR3 size: 11 residues. The CDR3 coding sequence is TGCGCCAGCAGCTTGCACAATGAGCAGTTCTTC. Translating gives CASSLHNEQFF.

The CDR3 protein is CASSQALRISYNEQFF. The CDR3, as DNA: TGTGCCAGCAGCCAAGCGTTGCGTATCTCCTACAATGAGCAGTTCTTC. V usage is TRBV3-1 and J usage is TRBJ2-1; D not certain. CDR1 and CDR2 (germline): LGHDT, YNNKEL (reference sequence). Trimming took 1 base from V and 0 from J, leaving 10 bases between them. CDR3 size: 16 residues.

This clonotype was recorded many times. The CDR3 protein is CASSQDFRPQGAFF. CDR3 nucleotides: TGTGCCAGCAGCCAAGACTTCCGCCCCCAAGGAGCTTTCTTT. The genes are TRBV4-2 and TRBJ1-1; no definite D call. Trimming stripped 0 bases from V and 10 bases from J, with 15 bases between. The CDR3 covers 14 residues. Per the germline V gene, CDR1 is LGHNA and CDR2 is YNFKEQ.

The chain couples TRBV20-1 to TRBJ1-1; the D is unclear. Deletions cut 7 bases from V and 3 bases from J, with 12 bases between. The CDR3 is 12 amino acids. In germline, CDR1 is DFQATT, CDR2 SNEGSKA (reference sequence). For the CDR3, the DNA is TGCAGTGGGGGTATCGCAGACACTGAAGCTTTCTTT. Translated, it gives CSGGIADTEAFF.

This clonotype was picked up many times. CDR3 in DNA: TGTGCCAGCAGTTCACCCGGCCAAGGTTCCTACGAGCAGTACTTC. Its protein is CASSSPGQGSYEQYF. The chain is built from TRBV7-9 and TRBJ2-7; D unclear. The CDR3 contains 15 residues. Germline CDR1 SEHNR, CDR2 FQNEAQ (reference sequence). Trimming pared 6 bases from V and 1 base from J, leaving 16 bases between.